This T cell receptor beta chain was sequenced in a study of blood T cell repertoires in COVID-19 (dated by TCRdb to the early 2020s). Background for the entire study: Samples from collaborators originated in the United States, Italy and Spain and spanned both the acute and convalescent phases of COVID-19. The prospective study material was composed of cDNA or gDNA derived from T cells, B-cell-depleted T cells, or PBMCs. Deeply sampled blood TCRbeta repertoires from subjects exposed to, actively infected with, or recovered from COVID-19 were included in the dataset. A freely available public database, intended as a resource for researchers studying the immune response to SARS-CoV-2, is where the repertoires were released. The samples were drawn from the first 160 participants of the ongoing ImmuneRACE study and from some 1,300 subjects provided by 6 global collaborators. The sample metadata nearly always contained a de-identified subject ID, COVID-19 status, age in years and sex. Where available, HLA class I and class II types were taken from metadata supplied by the sample provider and were not determined by assay-based typing.

The immunoSEQ Assay, a bias-controlled multiplex PCR, was used to amplify TCRbeta CDR3 regions from genomic DNA. Per the original workflow: The number of nucleated cells in each sample was estimated from the amplification of reference gene primers within the assay. To quantify the absolute abundance of each unique TCRbeta CDR3 rearrangement, sequence reads were collapsed and filtered. For each sample, productive Simpson clonality was calculated as the square root of Simpson's diversity index over productive rearrangements. Imported from immuneACCESS, the table was reduced by TCRdb to in-frame sequences with V and J called. These copies leave out some clones; in studies compared against another copy, an unresolved V gene accounts for under half, and the cause of the remainder is not known. V and J calls and clone size are given by that table; D and trimming were obtained from the DNA. This sample lists some 250,000 clones; about 80% were detected once. The ten largest clonotypes hold about 4.2% of the sample.

Broader findings and caveats from the paper: The amount of clinical and demographic metadata varied by source and participant and was provided uncurated.

V drops 3 bases and J drops 0 bases, leaving 11 bases in between. The CDR3 contains 15 residues, cysteine and phenylalanine counted. Of all the DNA, just the CDR3 is kept, 45 bases in frame from base 1. As encoded in the germline V gene, CDR1 is MDHEN while CDR2 is SYDVKM. Whole blood was collected in K2EDTA tubes by collaborating institutions according to the institutions' own protocols. Collaborator samples were shipped for TCRbeta analysis as frozen whole blood, isolated PBMCs, or DNA extracted from either sample type. On this clone itself: Its antigen target is currently unknown. Per-nucleotide qualities are absent, and no much larger clonotype sits a single base away.

The source of this sequence is a man over 45 with active or convalescent COVID-19. This sequence uses TRBV28 and TRBJ1-1; the D gene is possibly TRBD1, with 5 bases matching. Sequenced input: peripheral blood. This receptor has the CDR3 CASSLYGAVNTEAFF. The bases read TGTGCCAGCAGTTTGTATGGGGCTGTGAACACTGAAGCTTTCTTT.